This T cell receptor (beta chain) was recovered during a study of cytomegalovirus exposure and HLA in healthy donors. 60 Vbeta and 13 Jbeta primers were used in PCR. Produced via immunoSEQ multiplex PCR; TCRdb's table is partial and in-frame only. The table has approximately 78,000 clones, 65% to 80% seen once; the top ten hold 20% to 25%. The CDR3 loop spans 13 amino acids. Trimming pared 4 bases from V and 6 bases from J, leaving 7 bases between. Per the germline V gene, CDR1 is LNHDA and CDR2 is SQIVND (reference sequence). The receptor was isolated from a man aged 40-49 years in good health and CMV-seropositive. The sample was PBMCs. This sequence joins TRBV19 and TRBJ1-6; maybe TRBD1 (5 bases). Written as DNA, the CDR3 is TGTGCCAGTAGTAGACAGATTAATTCACCCCTCCACTTT. Amino acid sequence: CASSRQINSPLHF.